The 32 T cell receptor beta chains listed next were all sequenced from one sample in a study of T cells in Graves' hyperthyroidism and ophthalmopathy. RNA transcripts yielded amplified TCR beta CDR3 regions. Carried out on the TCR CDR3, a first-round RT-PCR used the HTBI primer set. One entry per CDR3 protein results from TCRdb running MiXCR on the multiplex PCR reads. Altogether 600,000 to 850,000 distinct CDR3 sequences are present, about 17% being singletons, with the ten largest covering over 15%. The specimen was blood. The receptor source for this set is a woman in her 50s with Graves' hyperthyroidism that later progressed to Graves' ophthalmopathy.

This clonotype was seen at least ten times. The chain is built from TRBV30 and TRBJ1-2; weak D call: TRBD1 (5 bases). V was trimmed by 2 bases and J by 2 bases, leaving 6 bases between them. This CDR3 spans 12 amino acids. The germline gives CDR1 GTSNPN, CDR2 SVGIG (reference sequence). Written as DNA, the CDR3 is TGTGCCTGGAGTCCAGGGAACTATGGCTACACCTTC. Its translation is CAWSPGNYGYTF.

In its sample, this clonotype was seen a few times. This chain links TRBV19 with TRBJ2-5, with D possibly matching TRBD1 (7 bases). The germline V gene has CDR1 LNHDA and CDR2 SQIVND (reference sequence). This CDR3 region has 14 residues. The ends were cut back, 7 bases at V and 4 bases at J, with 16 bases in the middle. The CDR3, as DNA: TGTGCCAGTACCCAAGGAGGGGGCGTAGAGACCCAGTACTTC. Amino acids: CASTQGGGVETQYF.

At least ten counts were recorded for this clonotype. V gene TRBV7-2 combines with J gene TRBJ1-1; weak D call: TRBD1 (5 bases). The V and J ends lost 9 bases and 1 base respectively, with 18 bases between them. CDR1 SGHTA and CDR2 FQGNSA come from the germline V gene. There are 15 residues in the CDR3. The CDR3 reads CASTPFGGRNTEAFF. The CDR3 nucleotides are TGTGCCAGTACCCCGTTCGGGGGACGGAACACTGAAGCTTTCTTT.

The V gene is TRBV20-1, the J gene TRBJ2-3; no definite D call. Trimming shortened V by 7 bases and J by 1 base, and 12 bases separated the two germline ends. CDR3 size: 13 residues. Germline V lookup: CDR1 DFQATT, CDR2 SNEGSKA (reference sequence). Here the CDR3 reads CSGPLPGTDTQYF. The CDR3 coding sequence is TGCAGTGGACCCCTCCCTGGCACAGATACGCAGTATTTT.

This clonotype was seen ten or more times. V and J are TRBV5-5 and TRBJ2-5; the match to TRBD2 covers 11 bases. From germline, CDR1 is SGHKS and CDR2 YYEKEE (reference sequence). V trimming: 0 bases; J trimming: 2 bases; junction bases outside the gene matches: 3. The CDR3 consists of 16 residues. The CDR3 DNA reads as TGTGCCAGCAGCTTGGCCATAGCGGGGGGGCAAGAGACCCAGTACTTC. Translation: CASSLAIAGGQETQYF.

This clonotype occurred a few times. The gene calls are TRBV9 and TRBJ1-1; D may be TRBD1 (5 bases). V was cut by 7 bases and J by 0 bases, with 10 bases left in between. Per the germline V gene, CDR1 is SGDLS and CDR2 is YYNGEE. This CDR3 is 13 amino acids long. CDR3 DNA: TGTGCCAGCGCGGGACTCTTGAACACTGAAGCTTTCTTT. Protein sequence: CASAGLLNTEAFF.

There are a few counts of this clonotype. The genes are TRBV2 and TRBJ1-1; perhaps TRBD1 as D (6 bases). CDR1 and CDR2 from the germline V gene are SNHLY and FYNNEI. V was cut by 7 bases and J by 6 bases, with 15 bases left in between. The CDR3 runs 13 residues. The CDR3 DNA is TGTGCCAGCATCCATAAACAGGGCCCTGAAGCTTTCTTT. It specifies CASIHKQGPEAFF.

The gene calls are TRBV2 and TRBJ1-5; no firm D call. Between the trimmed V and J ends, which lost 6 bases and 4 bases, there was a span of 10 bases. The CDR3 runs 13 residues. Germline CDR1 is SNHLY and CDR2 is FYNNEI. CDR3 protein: CASSGPINQPQHF. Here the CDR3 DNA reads TGTGCCAGCAGCGGACCGATAAATCAGCCCCAGCATTTT.

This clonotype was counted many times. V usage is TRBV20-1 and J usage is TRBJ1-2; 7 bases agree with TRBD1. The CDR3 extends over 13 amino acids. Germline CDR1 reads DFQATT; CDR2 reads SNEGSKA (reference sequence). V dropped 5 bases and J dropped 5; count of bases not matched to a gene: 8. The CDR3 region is CSAQPGQYYGYTF. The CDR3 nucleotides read TGCAGTGCTCAGCCGGGACAGTATTATGGCTACACCTTC.

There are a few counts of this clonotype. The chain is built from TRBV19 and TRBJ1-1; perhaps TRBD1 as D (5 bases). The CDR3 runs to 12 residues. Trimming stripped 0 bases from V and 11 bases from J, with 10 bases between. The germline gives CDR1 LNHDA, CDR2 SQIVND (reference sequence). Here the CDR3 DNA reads TGTGCCAGTAGTATAGAGGAAGGGGAGGCTTTCTTT. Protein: CASSIEEGEAFF.

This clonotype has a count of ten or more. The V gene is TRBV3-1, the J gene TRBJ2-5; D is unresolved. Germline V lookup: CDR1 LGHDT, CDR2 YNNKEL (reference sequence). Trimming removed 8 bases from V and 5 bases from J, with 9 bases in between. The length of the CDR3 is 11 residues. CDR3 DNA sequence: TGTGCCAGCGTTTTAGGGGAGACCCAGTACTTC. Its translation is CASVLGETQYF.

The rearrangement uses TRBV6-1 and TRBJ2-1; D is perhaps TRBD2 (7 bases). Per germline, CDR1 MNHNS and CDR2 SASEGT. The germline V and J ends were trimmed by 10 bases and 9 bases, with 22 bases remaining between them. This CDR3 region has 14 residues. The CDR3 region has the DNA TGTGCCACCCAGCGGGACAATACACTATCTGAGCAGTTCTTC. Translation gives CATQRDNTLSEQFF.

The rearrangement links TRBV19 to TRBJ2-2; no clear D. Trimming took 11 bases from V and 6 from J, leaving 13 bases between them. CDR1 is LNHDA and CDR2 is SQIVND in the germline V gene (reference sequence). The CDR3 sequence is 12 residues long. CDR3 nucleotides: TGTGCCCACTTGGACGAAGCCGGGGAGCTGTTTTTT. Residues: CAHLDEAGELFF.

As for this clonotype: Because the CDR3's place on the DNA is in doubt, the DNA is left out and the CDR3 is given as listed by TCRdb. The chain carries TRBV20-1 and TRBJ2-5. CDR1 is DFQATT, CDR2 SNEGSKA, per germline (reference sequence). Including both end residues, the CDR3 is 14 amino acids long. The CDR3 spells CSARDFGNGETQYF.

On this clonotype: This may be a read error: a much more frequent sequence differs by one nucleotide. CDR3 loop: CGSRETQTGSETQYF. DNA for the CDR3: TGTGGCAGCAGGGAGACCCAGACAGGGTCAGAGACCCAGTACTTC. This chain links TRBV12-3 or TRBV12-4 with TRBJ2-5, with TRBD1 identical over 7 bases. The CDR3 has 15 amino acids.

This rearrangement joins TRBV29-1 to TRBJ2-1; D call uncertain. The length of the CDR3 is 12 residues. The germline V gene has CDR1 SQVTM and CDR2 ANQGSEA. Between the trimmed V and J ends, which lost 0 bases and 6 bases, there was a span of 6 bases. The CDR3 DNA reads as TGCAGCGTTGAAGATCTTGGCAATGAGCAGTTCTTC. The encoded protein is CSVEDLGNEQFF.

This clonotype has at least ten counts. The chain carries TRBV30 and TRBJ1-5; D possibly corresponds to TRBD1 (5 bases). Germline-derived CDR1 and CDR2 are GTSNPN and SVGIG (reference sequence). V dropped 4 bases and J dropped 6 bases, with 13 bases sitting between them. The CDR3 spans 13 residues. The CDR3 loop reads CAWTQGGRQPQHF. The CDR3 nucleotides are TGTGCCTGGACCCAGGGTGGTCGTCAGCCCCAGCATTTT.

The CDR3: CASSHPRTYTDTQYF. The CDR3 region has the DNA TGTGCCAGCAGCCACCCCCGGACCTATACAGATACGCAGTATTTT. The J gene is TRBJ2-3, the V gene TRBV7-3; D is ambiguous. The V end lost 5 bases, the J end lost 3 bases, and 15 bases lay between the germline ends. The length of the CDR3 is 15 residues. CDR1 SGHTA and CDR2 FQGTGA come from the germline V gene.

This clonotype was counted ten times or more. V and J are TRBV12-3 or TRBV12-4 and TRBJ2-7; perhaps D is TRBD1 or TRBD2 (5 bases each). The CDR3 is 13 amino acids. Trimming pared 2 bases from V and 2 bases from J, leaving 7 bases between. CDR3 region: CASSLQGPYEQYF. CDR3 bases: TGTGCCAGCAGTTTACAGGGACCCTACGAGCAGTACTTC.

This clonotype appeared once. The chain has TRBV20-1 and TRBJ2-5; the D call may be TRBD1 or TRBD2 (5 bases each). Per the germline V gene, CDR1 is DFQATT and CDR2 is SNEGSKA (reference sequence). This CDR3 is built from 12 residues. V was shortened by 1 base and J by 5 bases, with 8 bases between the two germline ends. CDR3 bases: TGCAGTGCTAGAGCGGGGCGGGAGACCCAGTACTTC. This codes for CSARAGRETQYF.

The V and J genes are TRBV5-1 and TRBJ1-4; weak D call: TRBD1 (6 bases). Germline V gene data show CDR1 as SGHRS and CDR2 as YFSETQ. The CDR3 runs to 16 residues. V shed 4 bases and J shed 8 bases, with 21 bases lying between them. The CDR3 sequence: CASSRKTEGGREKLFF. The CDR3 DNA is TGCGCCAGCAGCCGAAAAACGGAGGGGGGTAGAGAAAAACTGTTTTTT.

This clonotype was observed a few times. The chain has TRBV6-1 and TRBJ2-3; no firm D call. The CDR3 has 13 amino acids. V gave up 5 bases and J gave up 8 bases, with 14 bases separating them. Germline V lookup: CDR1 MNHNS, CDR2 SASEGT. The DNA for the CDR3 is TGTGCCAGCAGTCGTATTACGGGTGGTACGCAGTATTTT. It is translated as CASSRITGGTQYF.

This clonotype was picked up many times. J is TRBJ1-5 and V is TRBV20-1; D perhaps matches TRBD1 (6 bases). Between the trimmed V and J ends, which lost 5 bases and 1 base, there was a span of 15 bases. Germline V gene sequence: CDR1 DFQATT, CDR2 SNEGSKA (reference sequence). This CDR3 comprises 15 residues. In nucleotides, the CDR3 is TGCAGTGCTGTGACAGGAGTGCGAAGCAATCAGCCCCAGCATTTT. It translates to CSAVTGVRSNQPQHF.

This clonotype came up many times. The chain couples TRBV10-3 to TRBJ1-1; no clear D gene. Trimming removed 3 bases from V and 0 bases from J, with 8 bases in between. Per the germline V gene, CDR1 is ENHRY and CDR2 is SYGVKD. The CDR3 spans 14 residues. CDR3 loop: CAISDRIVNTEAFF. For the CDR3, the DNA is TGTGCCATCAGTGACCGGATAGTGAACACTGAAGCTTTCTTT.

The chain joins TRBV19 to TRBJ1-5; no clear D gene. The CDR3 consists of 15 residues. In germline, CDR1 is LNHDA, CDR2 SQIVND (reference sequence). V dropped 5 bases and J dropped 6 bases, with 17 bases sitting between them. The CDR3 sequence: CASSPEEASIQPQHF. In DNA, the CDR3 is TGTGCCAGTAGTCCCGAAGAGGCTTCAATTCAGCCCCAGCATTTT.

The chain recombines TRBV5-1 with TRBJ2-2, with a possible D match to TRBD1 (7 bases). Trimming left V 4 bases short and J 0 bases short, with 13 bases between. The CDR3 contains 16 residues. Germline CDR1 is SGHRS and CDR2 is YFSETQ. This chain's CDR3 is CASSAQGGANTGELFF. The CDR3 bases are TGCGCCAGCAGCGCCCAGGGGGGTGCGAACACCGGGGAGCTGTTTTTT.

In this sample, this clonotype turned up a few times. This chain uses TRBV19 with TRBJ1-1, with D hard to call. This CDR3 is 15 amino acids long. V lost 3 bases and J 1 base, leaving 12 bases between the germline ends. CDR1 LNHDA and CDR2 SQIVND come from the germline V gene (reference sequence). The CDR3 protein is CASSIVRVGNTEAFF. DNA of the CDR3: TGTGCCAGTAGTATCGTGAGGGTCGGGAACACTGAAGCTTTCTTT.

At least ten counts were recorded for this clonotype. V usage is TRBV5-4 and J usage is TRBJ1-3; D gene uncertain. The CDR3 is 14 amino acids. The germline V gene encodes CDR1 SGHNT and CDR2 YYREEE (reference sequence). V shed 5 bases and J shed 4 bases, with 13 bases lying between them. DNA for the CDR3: TGTGCCAGCAGTTTGAGAGGGTCAGGAAACACCATATATTTT. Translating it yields CASSLRGSGNTIYF.

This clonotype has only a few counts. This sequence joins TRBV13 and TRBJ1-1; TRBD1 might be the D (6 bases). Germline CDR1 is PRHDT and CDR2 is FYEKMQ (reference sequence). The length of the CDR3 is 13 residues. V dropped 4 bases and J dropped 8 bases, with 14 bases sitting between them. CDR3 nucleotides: TGTGCCAGCAGCTATGGGACATCCCTCGAAGCTTTCTTT. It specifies CASSYGTSLEAFF.

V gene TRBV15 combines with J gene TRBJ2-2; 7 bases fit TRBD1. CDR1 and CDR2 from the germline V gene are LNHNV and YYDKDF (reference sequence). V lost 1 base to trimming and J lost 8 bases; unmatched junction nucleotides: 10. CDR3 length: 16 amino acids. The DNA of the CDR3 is TGTGCCACCAGCAGAGGGGACAGCGGCCCGGAAGGGGAGCTGTTTTTT. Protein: CATSRGDSGPEGELFF.

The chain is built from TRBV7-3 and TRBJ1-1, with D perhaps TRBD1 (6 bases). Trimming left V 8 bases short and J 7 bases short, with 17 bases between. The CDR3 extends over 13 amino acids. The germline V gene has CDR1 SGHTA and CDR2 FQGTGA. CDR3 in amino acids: CASATGQSGEAFF. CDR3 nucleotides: TGTGCCAGCGCCACAGGACAGAGTGGTGAAGCTTTCTTT.

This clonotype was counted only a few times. CDR3 nucleotides: TGTGCCAGCAGCCCCAGGGTCCGGGTGCCGAACACTGAAGCTTTCTTT. Encoded protein: CASSPRVRVPNTEAFF. This chain uses TRBV3-1 with TRBJ1-1; TRBD1 might be the D (5 bases). Trimming pared 4 bases from V and 1 base from J, leaving 16 bases between. This CDR3 is built from 16 residues. Germline V CDR1 and CDR2: LGHDT, YNNKEL (reference sequence). Full variable domain (rest looked up from reference TRBV3-1 and TRBJ1-1): DTAVSQTPKYLVTQMGNDKSIKCEQNLGHDTMYWYKQDSKKFLKIMFSYNNKELIINETVPNRFSPKSPDKAHLNLHINSLELGDSAVYFCASSPRVRVPNTEAFFGQGTRLTVV.